This TCR beta chain was sequenced in a study of Tregs in tolerant kidney transplant recipients. Study-level results: Nucleotide sequences could not be compared across some patients' samples due to primer changes. Few patients were studied, so findings need validation in larger groups.

V lost 7 bases, J lost 12 bases, and 16 bases stayed unmatched. CDR3 size: 15 residues. Germline loops: CDR1 SGHNT, CDR2 YENEEA. Here immunoSEQ multiplex PCR was the method, and the copy in TCRdb shows in-frame clones only, minus some. The repertoire has some 64,000 clones, 95% to 98% of them found once; the top ten carry 0.34%. Thawed PBMCs were FACS-sorted into unstimulated CD4+CD25+CD127- regulatory T cells, CD4+CD25- non-regulatory cells, CD4 and CD8 cells. Before regulatory T cell sorting, thawed PBMCs rested overnight at 37°C in about 210 IU/ml IL-2. A remark on this clone: What it binds is not known.

This sequence originates from a human donor who received a combined kidney and bone marrow transplant. The genes are TRBV11-3 and TRBJ2-1; 9 bases align to TRBD2. The sequences come from Tregs from blood, collected before the transplant. In nucleotides, the CDR3 is TGTGCCAGCACCCCCTTGGGCGGGAGGGGGGTGGGGCAGTTCTTC. Translating it yields CASTPLGGRGVGQFF.